This TCR beta chain derives from a study of T cells after yellow fever vaccination. This CDR3 comprises 15 residues. CDR1 is DFQATT and CDR2 is SNEGSKA in the germline V gene (reference sequence). V was clipped by 6 bases and J by 5 bases, with 22 bases between them. Study results and caveats: In FACS-sorted repertoires, abundant clonotypes from the bulk population could appear as contaminants.

In TCRdb, the 5' RACE reads were re-called with MiXCR into one record per CDR3 protein. The table has 350,000 to 550,000 distinct CDR3 sequences, under 20% seen once. As to this clonotype: Its antigen is not known.

The chain employs TRBV20-1 and TRBJ2-5; tentatively, D is TRBD1 (7 bases). The sequence came from a man aged 18 to 30 who received the YFV17D yellow fever vaccine. The sequencing used PBMCs, collected before the yellow fever booster vaccination. CDR3 nucleotide sequence: TGCAGTGCCTACTTAGGGGGCGGAGGGAGGGAGACCCAGTACTTC. Translating gives CSAYLGGGGRETQYF.